This T cell receptor (beta chain) was identified during a study of T cell responses to AZD1222 COVID-19 vaccine. About this clone itself: As yet, its antigen is unknown.

Germline V gene sequence: CDR1 LNHDA, CDR2 SQIVND (reference sequence). V lost 5 bases and J 2 bases, leaving 13 bases between the germline ends. This CDR3 is 14 amino acids long. Study outcomes and limitations: The study found Spike-specific TCR breadth and depth rose after two AZD1222 doses. The study identified only five or six AZD1222 recipients as seropositive at baseline.

Method: immunoSEQ multiplex PCR; TCRdb's copy keeps in-frame clones and lacks some. Of about 120,000 clones listed, about nine tenths are singletons. This TCR was recovered from an adult who received the MenACWY meningococcal vaccine as a control. The sample consisted of peripheral blood, taken 28 days after the second dose of the MenACWY control vaccine. The J gene is TRBJ2-7, the V gene TRBV19; D not certain. The CDR3 loop is CASSAQNGPYEQYF. The CDR3 coding sequence is TGTGCCAGTAGTGCACAGAATGGTCCCTACGAGCAGTACTTC.